A selection of T cell receptor beta chains follows, all from one sample in a study of cytomegalovirus exposure and HLA in healthy donors. Sequencing was performed with immunoSEQ multiplex PCR; in TCRdb, only in-frame clones are kept and a portion is missing. The sample lists 100,000 or so clones, 76% occurring once. Sequenced: PBMCs. The receptor source for this set is a man aged 40-49 years in good health and CMV-seropositive. Both conserved end residues are part of each CDR3. D genes are given only for firm matches. Clone sizes are given selectively: once, few, many, or a class where the clone is expanded.

V	D	J	size	DNA	CDR3
TRBV7-2	-	TRBJ2-7	-	TGTGCCAGCAGCTCCCCCAGCTCCTACGAGCAGTACTTC	CASSSPSSYEQYF
TRBV27	-	TRBJ2-7	-	TGTGCCAGCAGTTTATGGGGACCAGGGGAGGGCGGCCACGAGCAGTACTTC	CASSLWGPGEGGHEQYF
TRBV6-5	TRBD1	TRBJ1-6	-	TGTGCCAGCAGTTACTCCAGGGGGGATTCACCCCTCCACTTT	CASSYSRGDSPLHF
TRBV28	-	TRBJ1-2	-	TGTGCCAGCAGGGCCAGGGTGGGCTATGGCTACACCTTC	CASRARVGYGYTF
TRBV11-3	TRBD2	TRBJ2-3	once	TGTGCCAGCAGCACAGTAGCGGGAGGGGCAGGAGATACGCAGTATTTT	CASSTVAGGAGDTQYF
TRBV18	-	TRBJ2-1	few	TGTGCCAGCTCACCCACTAGAGGTTCGGCCTACAATGAGCAGTTCTTC	CASSPTRGSAYNEQFF
TRBV2	-	TRBJ2-1	-	TGTGCCAGCAGTGAACTGTCCCCCGGGACAATCTCCTACAATGAGCAGTTCTTC	CASSELSPGTISYNEQFF
TRBV9	TRBD2	TRBJ2-3	-	TGTGCCAGCAGCGGTGGACTAGCGGGGCGTAGCACAGATACGCAGTATTTT	CASSGGLAGRSTDTQYF
TRBV10-3	-	TRBJ2-7	-	TGTGCCATCAGTGACCCCCCCGGGGGGCGAGACGAGCAGTACTTC	CAISDPPGGRDEQYF
TRBV9	-	TRBJ2-3	-	TGTGCCAGCAGCCCCTTTGGGACTCTCAGCACAGATACGCAGTATTTT	CASSPFGTLSTDTQYF
TRBV7-6	TRBD1	TRBJ2-2	-	TGTGCCAGCAGCGGTGGGGACAGGCTCGCGGGGGAGCTGTTTTTT	CASSGGDRLAGELFF
TRBV6-5	-	TRBJ1-1	-	TGTGCCAGCACTCCGGGTAACAGGTACACTGAAGCTTTCTTT	CASTPGNRYTEAFF
TRBV13	-	TRBJ1-3	-	TGTGCCAGCAGCGAACTCTACGGAAACACCATATATTTT	CASSELYGNTIYF
TRBV5-4	-	TRBJ2-5	-	TGTGCCAGCAGCTTCCGGCAGGGAAGAGAGACCCAGTACTTC	CASSFRQGRETQYF
TRBV11-2	-	TRBJ2-7	-	TGTGCCAGCAGCCTCACCGGGACCTACGAGCAGTACTTC	CASSLTGTYEQYF
TRBV9	TRBD1	TRBJ1-5	-	TGTGCCAGCAGCGTAACCACAGGGGTCGAGCAGCCCCAGCATTTT	CASSVTTGVEQPQHF
TRBV7-9	TRBD2	TRBJ2-5	few	TGTGCCAGCAGCCTAGTATCCCCTAGCGGGCAAGAGACCCAGTACTTC	CASSLVSPSGQETQYF
TRBV18	-	TRBJ2-1	-	TGTGCCAGCTCATCATTACTAGTATCTGAGCAGTTCTTC	CASSSLLVSEQFF
TRBV9	TRBD2	TRBJ2-5	-	TGTGCCAGCAGCGTAAGCGGGGGGGACCAAGAGACCCAGTACTTC	CASSVSGGDQETQYF
TRBV28	TRBD1	TRBJ2-7	-	TGTGCCAGCAGCTCCCTCGGGACAGGATACTACGAGCAGTACTTC	CASSSLGTGYYEQYF
TRBV7-3	TRBD2	TRBJ2-2	-	TGTGCCAGCAGCCCTGGGGGGGCCGGGGAGCTGTTTTTT	CASSPGGAGELFF
TRBV19	-	TRBJ1-4	-	TGTGCCAGTAGTATACGACGAATGAGGAAACTGTTTTTT	CASSIRRMRKLFF
TRBV6-5	-	TRBJ2-5	-	TGTGCCAGCAGTTACGGGGGGACGGACCAAGAGACCCAGTACTTC	CASSYGGTDQETQYF
TRBV5-4	-	TRBJ2-6	-	TGTGCCAGCAGCTTGGGGCGTCGAGAGGCCAACGGCCTGACTTTC	CASSLGRREANGLTF
TRBV28	-	TRBJ2-7	few	TGTGCCAGCACCCCGACAGGCCACTACGAGCAGTACTTC	CASTPTGHYEQYF
TRBV7-2	-	TRBJ1-2	-	TGTGCCAGCAGCTTTCGGGGAATCTATGGCTACACCTTC	CASSFRGIYGYTF
TRBV6-5	-	TRBJ1-5	-	TGTGCCAGCAGTACTCCCACGGGACTTCAGCCCCAGCATTTT	CASSTPTGLQPQHF
TRBV27	-	TRBJ1-2	-	TGTGCCAGCAGGCAGGGGTACTATGGCTACACCTTC	CASRQGYYGYTF
TRBV11-3	TRBD1	TRBJ1-1	-	TGTGCCAGCAGCGCCTCCGGGGGGACAGGGAGGAACACTGAAGCTTTCTTT	CASSASGGTGRNTEAFF
TRBV7-2	-	TRBJ1-6	-	TGTGCCAGCAGCTTAATTCCCCTTTCACCCCTCCACTTT	CASSLIPLSPLHF
TRBV15	TRBD2	TRBJ2-7	-	TGTGCCACCAGCAGAGACCCTAGCGGTACCTACGAGCAGTACTTC	CATSRDPSGTYEQYF
TRBV7-2	-	TRBJ2-5	few	TGTGCCAGCAGCCTACATGGGACTGGAGAGACCCAGTACTTC	CASSLHGTGETQYF
TRBV28	TRBD1	TRBJ1-6	-	TGTGCCAGCAGGGGAAGGACAGGGAAGGATAGCACCCTCCACTTT	CASRGRTGKDSTLHF
TRBV10-3	-	TRBJ1-6	-	TGTGCCATCAGTGATCAGTGGCAGGGTTATAATTCACCCCTCCACTTT	CAISDQWQGYNSPLHF
TRBV7-2	TRBD1	TRBJ1-2	-	TGTGCCAGCAGCTCAAGACAGGGGAGCATCAGCGGCTACACCTTC	CASSSRQGSISGYTF
TRBV10-3	TRBD2	TRBJ2-3	-	TGTGCCATCAGGGACGGTTCTAGCGGGAGGGCCCTCTCTTCAGATACGCAGTATTTT	CAIRDGSSGRALSSDTQYF